This T cell receptor (beta chain) was observed in a study of control samples from healthy donors and cancer patients. Germline assignment: CDR1 LGHNT and CDR2 FRNRAP. The CDR3 is 19 amino acids. Trimming at V came to 0 bases and at J to 6 bases, leaving 16 bases not matched to a gene. Method: immunoSEQ multiplex PCR; TCRdb's copy keeps in-frame clones and lacks some. This table holds over 100,000 clones, about nine tenths found once. The sample taken for sequencing was blood. This clonotype was sampled from a man aged 40-55 years in good health. The chain carries TRBV12-5 and TRBJ1-5, with 8 bases identical to TRBD1. The CDR3: CASGLVIGTGKLIPQPQHF. The CDR3 DNA reads as TGTGCTAGTGGTTTGGTAATCGGGACAGGAAAATTGATTCCTCAGCCCCAGCATTTT.